The clone carrying this T cell receptor (beta chain) was counted only a few times. These data belong to a study of early T cells in non-severe SARS-CoV-2 infection. Each CDR3 protein is one row after TCRdb ran MiXCR on the 5' RACE reads. Of approximately 71,000 distinct CDR3 sequences detected, roughly 12% appear once; the ten largest clones hold roughly 2.6%. Germline-derived CDR1 and CDR2 are SEHNR and FQNEAQ (reference sequence). Trimming shortened V by 2 bases and J by 0 bases, and 10 bases separated the two germline ends. The CDR3 runs to 15 residues. The chain carries TRBV7-9 and TRBJ1-1; unclear D gene. The sequence was obtained from an adult who was a healthcare worker with PCR-confirmed SARS-CoV-2 infection or an uninfected control (not recorded which). The specimen was whole blood, collected at baseline. The DNA of the CDR3 is TGTGCCAGCAGCTTAAAGGAGAACATGAACACTGAAGCTTTCTTT. Amino acid sequence: CASSLKENMNTEAFF.